The 3 T cell receptor beta chains given below trace back to one sample, sequenced in a study of response to subunit inactivated influenza vaccine. TCRdb redid the calling of the RT-PCR reads with MiXCR, one entry per CDR3 protein. The data contain roughly 570,000 distinct CDR3 sequences, 12% to 15% of them singletons. Sample: PBMCs from blood, taken approximately 12 days after vaccination. The receptors come from a man aged 45-60 years who received an inactivated influenza vaccine.

The chain is built from TRBV19 and TRBJ1-1, with 7 bases lining up with TRBD1. Looked up from germline, CDR1 is LNHDA and CDR2 is SQIVND (reference sequence). J gave up 7 bases and V 3 bases, and 8 bases lay outside the gene matches. The CDR3 consists of 14 residues. The CDR3 nucleotides read TGTGCCAGTAGTATGGTGACAGGGTCTCATGAAGCTTTCTTT. Protein product: CASSMVTGSHEAFF.

This clonotype was counted only a few times. This sequence joins TRBV12-3 or TRBV12-4 and TRBJ2-1; D is unclear. CDR3 length: 16 amino acids. Trimming stripped 3 bases from V and 0 bases from J, with 12 bases between. Here the CDR3 reads CASSLRPGSSYNEQFF. In nucleotides, the CDR3 is TGTGCCAGCAGTTTGAGGCCCGGAAGCTCCTACAATGAGCAGTTCTTC.

This clonotype turned up a few times. The J gene is TRBJ1-1, the V gene TRBV18; D perhaps matches TRBD1 (6 bases). The V and J ends lost 3 bases and 2 bases respectively, with 13 bases between them. Germline V gene sequence: CDR1 KGHSH, CDR2 LQKENI. The CDR3 loop spans 15 amino acids. CDR3 DNA: TGTGCCAGCTCACCGAAGACAGGAGGTAACACTGAAGCTTTCTTT. Protein: CASSPKTGGNTEAFF.